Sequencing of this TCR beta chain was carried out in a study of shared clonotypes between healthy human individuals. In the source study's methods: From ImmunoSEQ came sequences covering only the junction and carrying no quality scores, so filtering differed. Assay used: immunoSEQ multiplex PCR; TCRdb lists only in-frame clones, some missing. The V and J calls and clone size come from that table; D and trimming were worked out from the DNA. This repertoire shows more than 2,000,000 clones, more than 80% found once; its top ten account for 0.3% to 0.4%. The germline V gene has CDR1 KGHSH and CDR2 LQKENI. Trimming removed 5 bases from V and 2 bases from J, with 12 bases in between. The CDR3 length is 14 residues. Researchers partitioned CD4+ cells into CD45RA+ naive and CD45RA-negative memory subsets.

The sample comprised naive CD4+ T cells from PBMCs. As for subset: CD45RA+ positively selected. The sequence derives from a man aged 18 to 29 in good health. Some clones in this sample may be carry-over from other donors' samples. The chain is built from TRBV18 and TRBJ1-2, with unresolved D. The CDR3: CASSALPANYGYTF. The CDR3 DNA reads TGTGCCAGCTCAGCTCTGCCAGCAAACTATGGCTACACCTTC.